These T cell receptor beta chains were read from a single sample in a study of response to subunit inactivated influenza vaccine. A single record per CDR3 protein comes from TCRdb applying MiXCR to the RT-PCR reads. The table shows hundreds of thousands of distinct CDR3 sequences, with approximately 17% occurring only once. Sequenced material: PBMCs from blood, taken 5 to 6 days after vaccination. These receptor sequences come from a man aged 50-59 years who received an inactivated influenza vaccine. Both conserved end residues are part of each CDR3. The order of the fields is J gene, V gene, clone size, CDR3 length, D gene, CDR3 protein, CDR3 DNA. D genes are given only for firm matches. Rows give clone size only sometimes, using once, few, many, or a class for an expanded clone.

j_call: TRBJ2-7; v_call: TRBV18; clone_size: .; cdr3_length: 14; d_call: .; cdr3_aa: CASSPNSGPYEQYF; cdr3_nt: TGTGCCAGCTCACCAAACTCGGGCCCCTACGAGCAGTACTTC
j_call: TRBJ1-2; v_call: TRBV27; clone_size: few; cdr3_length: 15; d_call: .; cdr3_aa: CASSLSISGSYGYTF; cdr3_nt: TGTGCCAGCAGTTTATCGATATCAGGTTCATATGGCTACACCTTC
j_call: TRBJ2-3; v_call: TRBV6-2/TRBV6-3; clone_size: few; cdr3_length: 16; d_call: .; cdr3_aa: CASSYSMFGVTDTQYF; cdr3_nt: TGTGCCAGCAGTTACTCGATGTTCGGAGTCACAGATACGCAGTATTTT
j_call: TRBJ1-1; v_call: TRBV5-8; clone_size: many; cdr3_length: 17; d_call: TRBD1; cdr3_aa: CASSTDRGFSMNTEAFF; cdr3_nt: TGTGCCAGCAGCACAGACAGGGGATTTTCTATGAACACTGAAGCTTTCTTT
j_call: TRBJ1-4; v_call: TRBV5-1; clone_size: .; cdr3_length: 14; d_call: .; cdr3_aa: CASSLFLGNEKLFF; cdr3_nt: TGCGCCAGCAGCTTGTTTCTCGGTAATGAAAAACTGTTTTTT
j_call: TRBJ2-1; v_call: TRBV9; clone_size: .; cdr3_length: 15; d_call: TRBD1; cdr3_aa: CASSERQGVGDEQFF; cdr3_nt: TGCGCCAGCAGCGAGAGACAGGGGGTTGGAGATGAGCAGTTCTTC
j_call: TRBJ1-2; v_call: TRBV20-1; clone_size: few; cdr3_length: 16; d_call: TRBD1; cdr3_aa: CSARDPEGQTNYGYTF; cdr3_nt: TGCAGTGCTAGAGATCCCGAGGGACAGACTAACTATGGCTACACCTTC
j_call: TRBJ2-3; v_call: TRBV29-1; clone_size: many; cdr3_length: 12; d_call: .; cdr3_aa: CSVEGTTDTQYF; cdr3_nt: TGCAGCGTAGAAGGGACCACTGATACGCAGTATTTT
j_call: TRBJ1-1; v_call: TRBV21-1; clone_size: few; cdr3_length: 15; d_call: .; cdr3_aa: CASSKARGYNTEAFF; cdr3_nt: TGTGCCAGCAGCAAGGCCAGGGGATATAACACTGAAGCTTTCTTT
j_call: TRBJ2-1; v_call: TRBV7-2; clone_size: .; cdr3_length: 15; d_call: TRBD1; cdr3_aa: CASSETGTGGYEQFF; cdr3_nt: TGTGCCAGCAGCGAAACCGGGACAGGGGGCTATGAGCAGTTCTTC
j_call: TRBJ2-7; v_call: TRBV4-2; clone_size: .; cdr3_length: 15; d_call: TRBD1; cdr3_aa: CASSQDFHRGYEQYF; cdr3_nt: TGTGCCAGCAGCCAAGATTTTCACAGGGGCTACGAGCAGTACTTC
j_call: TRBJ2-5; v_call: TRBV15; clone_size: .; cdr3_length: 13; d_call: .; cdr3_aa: CATSRGPEETQYF; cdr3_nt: TGTGCCACCAGCAGAGGACCCGAAGAGACCCAGTACTTC
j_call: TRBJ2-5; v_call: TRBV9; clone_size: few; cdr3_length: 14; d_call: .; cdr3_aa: CASSVVGSQGTQYF; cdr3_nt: TGTGCCAGCAGCGTAGTAGGTAGCCAGGGGACCCAGTACTTC
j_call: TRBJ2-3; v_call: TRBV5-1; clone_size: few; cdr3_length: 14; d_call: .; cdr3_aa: CASSGHPQTDTQYF; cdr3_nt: TGCGCCAGCAGCGGACACCCACAAACAGATACGCAGTATTTT
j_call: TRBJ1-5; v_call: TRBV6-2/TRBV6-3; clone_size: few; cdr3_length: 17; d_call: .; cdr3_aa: CASSSQSPRGGRQPQHF; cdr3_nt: TGTGCCAGCAGTTCCCAATCCCCTAGGGGGGGGCGTCAGCCCCAGCATTTT
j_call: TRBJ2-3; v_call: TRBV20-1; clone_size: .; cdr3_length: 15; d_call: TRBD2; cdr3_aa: CSASPPSGSTDTQYF; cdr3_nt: TGCAGTGCTAGTCCTCCTAGCGGTAGCACAGATACGCAGTATTTT
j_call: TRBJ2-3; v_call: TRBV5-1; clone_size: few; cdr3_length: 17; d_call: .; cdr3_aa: CASSLGPGTERTDTQYF; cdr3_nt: TGCGCCAGCAGCTTGGGACCGGGGACGGAACGCACAGATACGCAGTATTTT
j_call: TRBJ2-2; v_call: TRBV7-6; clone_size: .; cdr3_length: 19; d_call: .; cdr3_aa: CASSPRGGGAAANTGELFF; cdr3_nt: TGTGCCAGCAGCCCTCGTGGTGGCGGGGCGGCTGCGAACACCGGGGAGCTGTTTTTT
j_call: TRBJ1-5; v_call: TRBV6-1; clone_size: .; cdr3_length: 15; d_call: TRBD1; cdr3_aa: CASSKGQNSNQPQHF; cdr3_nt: TGTGCCAGCAGCAAGGGACAGAATAGCAATCAGCCCCAGCATTTT
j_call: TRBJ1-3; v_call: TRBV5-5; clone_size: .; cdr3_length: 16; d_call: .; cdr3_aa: CASRIEWSTSGNTIYF; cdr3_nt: TGTGCCAGCAGAATCGAGTGGAGTACCTCTGGAAACACCATATATTTT
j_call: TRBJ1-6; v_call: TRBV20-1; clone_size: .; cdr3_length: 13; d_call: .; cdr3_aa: CSAIYRDAGPLHF; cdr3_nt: TGCAGTGCTATATACAGGGATGCGGGACCCCTCCACTTT
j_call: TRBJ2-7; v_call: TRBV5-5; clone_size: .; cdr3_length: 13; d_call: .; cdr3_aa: CASSFSPTGEQYF; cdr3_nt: TGTGCCAGCAGCTTTTCGCCCACGGGAGAGCAGTACTTC
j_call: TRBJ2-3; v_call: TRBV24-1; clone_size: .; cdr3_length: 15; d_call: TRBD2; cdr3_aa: CATSDLGGGTDTQYF; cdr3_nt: TGTGCCACCAGTGATTTAGGCGGGGGAACAGATACGCAGTATTTT
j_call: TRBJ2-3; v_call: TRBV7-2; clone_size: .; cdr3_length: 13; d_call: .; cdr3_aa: CASSLGHRESQYF; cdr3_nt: TGTGCCAGCAGCTTGGGACATCGGGAATCGCAGTATTTT
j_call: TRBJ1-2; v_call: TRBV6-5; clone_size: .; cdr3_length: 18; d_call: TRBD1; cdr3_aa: CASSYAPGQGASWKGYTF; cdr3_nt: TGTGCCAGCAGTTACGCACCGGGACAGGGGGCATCGTGGAAAGGCTACACCTTC
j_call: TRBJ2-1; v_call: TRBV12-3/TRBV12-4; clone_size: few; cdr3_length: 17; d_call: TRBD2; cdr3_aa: CASSSSGRADTYNEQFF; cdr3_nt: TGTGCCAGCAGCTCCAGCGGGAGGGCCGATACTTACAATGAGCAGTTCTTC
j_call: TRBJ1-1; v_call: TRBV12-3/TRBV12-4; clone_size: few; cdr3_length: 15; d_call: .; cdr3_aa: CASSLMGGARTEAFF; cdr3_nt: TGTGCCAGCAGTTTAATGGGGGGGGCGCGCACTGAAGCTTTCTTT
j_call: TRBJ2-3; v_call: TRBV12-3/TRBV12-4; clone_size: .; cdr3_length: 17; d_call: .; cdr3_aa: CASSPPWTLLSTDTQYF; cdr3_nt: TGTGCCAGCAGTCCCCCTTGGACTCTACTGAGCACAGATACGCAGTATTTT
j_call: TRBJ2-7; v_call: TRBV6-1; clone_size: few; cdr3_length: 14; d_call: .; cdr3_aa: CASSPGTLYYEQYF; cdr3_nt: TGTGCCAGCAGTCCCGGGACACTTTACTACGAGCAGTACTTC
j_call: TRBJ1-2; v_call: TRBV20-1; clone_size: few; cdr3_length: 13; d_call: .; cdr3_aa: CSARVDRTYGYTF; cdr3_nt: TGCAGTGCTAGAGTGGACAGAACCTATGGCTACACCTTC
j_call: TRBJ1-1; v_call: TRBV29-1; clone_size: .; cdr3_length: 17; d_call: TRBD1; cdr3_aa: CSVWVGTGGSGSTEAFF; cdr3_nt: TGCAGCGTTTGGGTCGGGACAGGGGGGTCAGGGAGTACTGAAGCTTTCTTT
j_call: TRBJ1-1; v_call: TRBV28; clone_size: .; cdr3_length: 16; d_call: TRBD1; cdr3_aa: CASTLAPGQGNTEAFF; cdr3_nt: TGTGCCAGCACCTTAGCTCCTGGACAGGGAAACACTGAAGCTTTCTTT
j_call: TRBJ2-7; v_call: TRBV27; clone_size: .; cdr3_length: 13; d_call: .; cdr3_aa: CASSLKSSYEQYF; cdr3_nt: TGTGCCAGCAGTTTGAAGAGCTCCTACGAGCAGTACTTC
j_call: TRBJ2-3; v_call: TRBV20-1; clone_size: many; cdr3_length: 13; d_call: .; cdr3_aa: CSAREPLIDTQYF; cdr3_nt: TGCAGTGCTAGAGAGCCACTTATAGATACGCAGTATTTT
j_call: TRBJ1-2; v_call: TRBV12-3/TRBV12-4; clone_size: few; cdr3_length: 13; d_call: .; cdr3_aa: CASSHASNYGYTF; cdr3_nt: TGTGCCAGCAGTCATGCTAGTAACTATGGCTACACCTTC
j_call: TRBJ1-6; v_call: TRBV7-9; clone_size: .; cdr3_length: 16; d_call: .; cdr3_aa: CASSLLGDKRNSPLHF; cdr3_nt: TGTGCCAGCAGCTTACTTGGGGACAAGAGAAATTCACCCCTCCACTTT
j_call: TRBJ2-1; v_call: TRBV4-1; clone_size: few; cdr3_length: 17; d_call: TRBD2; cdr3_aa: CASSQGAGVRTYNEQFF; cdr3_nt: TGCGCCAGCAGCCAAGGGGCGGGGGTTCGAACCTACAATGAGCAGTTCTTC
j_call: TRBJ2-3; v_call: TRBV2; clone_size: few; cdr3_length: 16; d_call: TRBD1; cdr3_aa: CASSGDRDWGTDTQYF; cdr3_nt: TGTGCCAGCAGTGGGGACAGGGACTGGGGCACAGATACGCAGTATTTT
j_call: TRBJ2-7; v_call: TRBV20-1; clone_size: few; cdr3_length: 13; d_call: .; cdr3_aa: CSARRDGSYEQYF; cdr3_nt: TGCAGTGCTAGGCGGGACGGCTCCTACGAGCAGTACTTC
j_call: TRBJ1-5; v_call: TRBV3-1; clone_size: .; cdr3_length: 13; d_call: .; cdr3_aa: CASSQSPKVPQHF; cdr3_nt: TGTGCCAGCAGCCAGAGCCCCAAGGTACCCCAGCATTTT
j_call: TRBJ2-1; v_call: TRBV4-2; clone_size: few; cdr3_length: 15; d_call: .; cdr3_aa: CASSQDLAVYNEQFF; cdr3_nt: TGTGCCAGCAGCCAAGATCTAGCTGTGTACAATGAGCAGTTCTTC
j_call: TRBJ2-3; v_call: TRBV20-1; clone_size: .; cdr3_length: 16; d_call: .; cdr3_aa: CSARSQGRGAADTQYF; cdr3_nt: TGCAGTGCTAGATCCCAAGGGAGGGGGGCGGCAGATACGCAGTATTTT
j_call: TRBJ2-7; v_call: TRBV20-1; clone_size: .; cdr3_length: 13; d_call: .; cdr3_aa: CSARGASSYEQYF; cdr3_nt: TGCAGTGCTAGAGGGGCCAGCTCCTACGAGCAGTACTTC
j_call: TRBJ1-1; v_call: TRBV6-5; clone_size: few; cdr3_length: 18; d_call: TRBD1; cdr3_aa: CASSYSRDRAGVLTEAFF; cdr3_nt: TGTGCCAGCAGTTACTCGCGGGACAGGGCAGGTGTGCTCACTGAAGCTTTCTTT
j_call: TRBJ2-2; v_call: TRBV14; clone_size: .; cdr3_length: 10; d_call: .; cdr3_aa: CARIDGELFF; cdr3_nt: TGTGCCAGGATTGACGGGGAGCTGTTTTTT
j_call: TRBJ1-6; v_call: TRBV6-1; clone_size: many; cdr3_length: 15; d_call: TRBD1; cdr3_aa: CASSSGQGANSPLHF; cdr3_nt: TGTGCCAGCAGCTCCGGACAGGGGGCTAATTCACCCCTCCACTTT
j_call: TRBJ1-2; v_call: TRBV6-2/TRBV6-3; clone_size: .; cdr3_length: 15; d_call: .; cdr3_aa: CASRADRPNNYGYTF; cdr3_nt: TGTGCCAGCAGAGCCGACAGGCCGAATAACTATGGCTACACCTTC
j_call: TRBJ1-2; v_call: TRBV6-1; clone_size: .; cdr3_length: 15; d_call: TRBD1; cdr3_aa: CASYSGTGINYGYTF; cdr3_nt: TGTGCCAGTTACTCCGGGACAGGGATCAACTATGGCTACACCTTC
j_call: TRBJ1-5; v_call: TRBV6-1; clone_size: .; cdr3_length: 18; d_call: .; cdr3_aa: CASSEVEDAGTSNQPQHF; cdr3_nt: TGTGCCAGCAGTGAAGTGGAGGATGCAGGGACAAGCAATCAGCCCCAGCATTTT
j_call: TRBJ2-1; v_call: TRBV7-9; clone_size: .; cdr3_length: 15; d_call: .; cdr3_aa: CASSFGPSGYNEQFF; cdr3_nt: TGTGCCAGCAGCTTCGGTCCTTCGGGCTACAATGAGCAGTTCTTC